Following are 16 T cell receptor beta chains from one sample sequenced in a study of metastatic and nonmetastatic thyroid tumors (dated by TCRdb to about 2020). No patient had received any treatment before thyroid surgery. Library preparation was by PCR. The reads were generated on an Illumina HiSeq 4000. TCRdb reworked the public reads: Q25 trimming with fastp, MiXCR clone assembly, productive beta chains retained. Within this sample are tens of thousands of clones, with about 17% of them counted one time only. The ten largest clones take up roughly 2.7% of the sample. Source material: adjacent normal tissue. These receptors were collected from a male donor with papillary thyroid cancer or a benign thyroid nodule (not recorded which). Some clones in this sample may be carry-over from other donors' samples.

This clone was counted ten times or more. The chain combines TRBV3-1 with TRBJ2-4; TRBD1 aligns across 7 bases. Germline CDR1 and CDR2: LGHDT and YNNKEL (reference sequence). The CDR3 length is 13 residues. After removal of 5 bases from V and 6 bases from J, the junction contained 4 bases not matched to a gene. CDR3 sequence (DNA): TGTGCCAGCAGCACCCGACAGGGAAACATTCAGTACTTC. It is translated as CASSTRQGNIQYF.

There are many counts of this clone. This could be a read error, since a much larger clone is one nucleotide away. The V and J genes are TRBV10-3 and TRBJ1-5; no clear D gene. This CDR3 has 14 residues. Germline V gives CDR1 ENHRY, CDR2 SYGVKD. The CDR3 reads CAIGESGGTQPQHF. CDR3 DNA sequence: TGTGCCATCGGTGAGTCTGGTGGTACTCAGCCCCAGCATTTT.

Relative to its sample, this clone is medium-sized. Written as DNA, the CDR3 is TGTGCCAGCAGCGCACTATACCCCGGGGGCTACGAGCAGTACGTC. Protein: CASSALYPGGYEQYV. The genes are TRBV11-2 and TRBJ2-7, with D tentatively TRBD2 (6 bases). This CDR3 contains 15 residues. The V gene's germline CDR1 is SGHAT and CDR2 FQNNGV. The V and J ends lost 5 bases and 3 bases respectively, with 17 bases between them.

The chain uses TRBV9 and TRBJ2-7; no clear D. Looked up from germline, CDR1 is SGDLS and CDR2 is YYNGEE. V lost 6 bases, J lost 1 base, and 14 bases lay in between. CDR3 length: 14 residues. The CDR3 sequence: CASTPDDLSYEQYF. DNA of the CDR3: TGTGCCAGCACCCCAGATGATTTGTCCTACGAGCAGTACTTC.

By share, this clone counts as medium-sized. The chain employs TRBV12-3 or TRBV12-4 and TRBJ1-3; D is uncertain. The V end lost 6 bases, the J end lost 0 bases, and 6 bases lay between the germline ends. The CDR3 runs to 13 residues. CDR3 DNA sequence: TGTGCCAGCAGATATTACTCTGGAAACACCATATATTTT. It codes for CASRYYSGNTIYF.

This clone was seen ten or more times. The chain links TRBV7-9 to TRBJ1-1; D is uncertain. V gave up 2 bases and J gave up 7 bases, with 8 bases separating them. The V gene's germline CDR1 is SEHNR and CDR2 FQNEAQ (reference sequence). The CDR3 runs 12 residues. CDR3 amino acids: CASSLTAGEAFF. The CDR3 DNA follows: TGTGCCAGCAGCTTAACAGCAGGTGAAGCTTTCTTT.

With respect to this clone: The junction departs from the called germline gene at one end, perhaps through a read error. The V gene is TRBV28, the J gene TRBJ2-3; 7 positions agree with TRBD1. CDR1 is MDHEN and CDR2 is SYDVKM in the germline V gene. The CDR3 is 15 amino acids. CDR3 residues: CASRGAGQGTDSQYF. CDR3 coding DNA: TGTGCCAGCCGGGGTGCCGGGCAGGGGACAGATTCGCAGTATTTT.

The table lists this clone with many counts. The chain recombines TRBV7-8 with TRBJ1-4; perhaps TRBD1 as D (6 bases). This CDR3 has 15 residues. CDR1 is SGHVS, CDR2 FQNEAQ, per germline. V was clipped by 5 bases and J by 8 bases, with 18 bases between them. The CDR3 is CASSVQGLVGEKLFF. The CDR3 DNA is TGTGCCAGCAGCGTTCAGGGGCTCGTAGGGGAAAAACTGTTTTTT.

The chain recombines TRBV28 with TRBJ2-7, with D tentatively TRBD2 (5 bases). CDR3 length equals 12 residues. Per the germline V gene, CDR1 is MDHEN and CDR2 is SYDVKM. Trimming left V 7 bases short and J 7 bases short, with 14 bases between. CDR3 in DNA: TGTGCCAGCACCCGGGGTATGAGGGAGCAGTACGTC. Its translation: CASTRGMREQYV.

This clone was counted at least ten times. This rearrangement joins TRBV4-3 to TRBJ2-3; perhaps TRBD2 as D (5 bases). Looked up from germline, CDR1 is LGHNA and CDR2 is YSLEER. This CDR3 is built from 15 residues. V lost 0 bases to trimming and J lost 0 bases, with 7 bases between them. The CDR3 DNA follows: TGCGCCAGCAGCCAAGACGGGGTTAGCACAGATACGCAGTATTTT. It is translated as CASSQDGVSTDTQYF.

This clone appeared a few times. This chain links TRBV29-1 with TRBJ1-2, with TRBD1 matching over 7 bases. The V and J ends lost 2 bases and 4 bases, in that order; junction bases with no gene match: 10. Germline V gene data show CDR1 as SQVTM and CDR2 as ANQGSEA. CDR3 length: 15 amino acids. CDR3 region: CSVELPDRRGYGYTF. CDR3 nucleotide sequence: TGCAGCGTTGAACTGCCGGACAGGAGGGGCTATGGCTACACCTTC.

This clone was detected ten times or more. The rearrangement links TRBV7-2 to TRBJ2-3; TRBD2 matches at 13 bases. CDR3 length: 19 residues. V lost 1 base to trimming and J lost 1 base; unmatched junction nucleotides: 8. CDR1 is SGHTA, CDR2 FQGNSA, per germline. CDR3 region: CASSLGTSGSRLGTDTQYF. The CDR3 DNA sequence: TGTGCCAGCAGCTTAGGGACTAGCGGGAGTCGGCTTGGCACAGATACGCAGTATTTT.

This clone occurred many times. The rearrangement uses TRBV7-9 and TRBJ2-3, with 13 bases identical to TRBD2. Germline loops: CDR1 SEHNR, CDR2 FQNEAQ (reference sequence). After removal of 4 bases from V and 2 bases from J, the junction contained 15 bases not matched to a gene. The length of the CDR3 is 20 residues. CDR3 sequence: CASSSSPGLAGSSDTDTQYF. The CDR3 nucleotides are TGTGCCAGCAGCTCGTCCCCGGGACTAGCGGGGTCAAGTGACACAGATACGCAGTATTTT.

This clone was seen ten or more times. The V and J genes are TRBV30 and TRBJ2-5, with D maybe TRBD2 (6 bases). The length of the CDR3 is 15 residues. V lost 0 bases to trimming and J lost 1 base, with 12 bases between them. The V gene's germline CDR1 is GTSNPN and CDR2 SVGIG (reference sequence). The CDR3 spells CAWSVGGGSQETQYF. The CDR3 DNA follows: TGTGCCTGGAGTGTAGGAGGAGGGTCCCAAGAGACCCAGTACTTC.

This clone was observed at least ten times. V and J are TRBV2 and TRBJ1-1; unclear D gene. Trimming stripped 2 bases from V and 1 base from J, with 11 bases between. This CDR3 contains 15 residues. Germline V gene data show CDR1 as SNHLY and CDR2 as FYNNEI. The DNA of the CDR3 is TGTGCCAGCAGTGAAAGGGTCAGTAAGAACACTGAAGCTTTCTTT. Protein product: CASSERVSKNTEAFF. The full variable domain, completed using reference TRBV2 and TRBJ1-1, is EPEVTQTPSHQVTQMGQEVILRCVPISNHLYFYWYRQILGQKVEFLVSFYNNEISEKSEIFDDQFSVERPDGSNFTLKIRSTKLEDSAMYFCASSERVSKNTEAFFGQGTRLTVV.

This clone occurred many times. This may come from a read error, since a much larger clone is one base off. The rearrangement uses TRBV20-1 and TRBJ1-5, with D possibly being TRBD1 (5 bases). Trimming took 5 bases from V and 3 from J, leaving 14 bases between them. The CDR3 extends over 14 amino acids. Germline-derived CDR1 and CDR2 are DFQATT and SNEGSKA (reference sequence). CDR3 loop: CSAWTRVLNQPQHF. CDR3 nucleotides: TGCAGTGCTTGGACAAGGGTCCTCAATCAGCCCCAGCATTTT.